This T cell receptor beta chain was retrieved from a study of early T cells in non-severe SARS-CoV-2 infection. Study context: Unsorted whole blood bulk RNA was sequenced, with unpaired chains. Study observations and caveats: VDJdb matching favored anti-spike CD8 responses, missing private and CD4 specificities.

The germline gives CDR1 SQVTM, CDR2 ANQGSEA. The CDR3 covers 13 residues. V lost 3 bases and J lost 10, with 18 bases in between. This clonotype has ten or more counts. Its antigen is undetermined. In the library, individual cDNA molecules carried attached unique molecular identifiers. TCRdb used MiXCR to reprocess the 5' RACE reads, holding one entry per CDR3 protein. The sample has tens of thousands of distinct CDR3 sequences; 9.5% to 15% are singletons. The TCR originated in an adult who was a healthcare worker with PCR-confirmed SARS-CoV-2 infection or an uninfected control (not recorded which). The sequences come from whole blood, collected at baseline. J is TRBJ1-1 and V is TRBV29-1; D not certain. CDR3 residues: CSVDTAGSRGAFF. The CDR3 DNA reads TGCAGCGTTGACACGGCTGGGTCGAGAGGAGCTTTCTTT. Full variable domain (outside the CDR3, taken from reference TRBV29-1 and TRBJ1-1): SAVISQKPSRDICQRGTSLTIQCQVDSQVTMMFWYRQQPGQSLTLIATANQGSEATYESGFVIDKFPISRPNLTFSTLTVSNMSPEDSSIYLCSVDTAGSRGAFFGQGTRLTVV.